This T cell receptor beta chain was captured in a study of cytomegalovirus exposure and HLA in healthy donors. Primers: 60 Vbeta forward and 13 Jbeta reverse. Here immunoSEQ multiplex PCR was the method, and the copy in TCRdb shows in-frame clones only, minus some. The sample includes 80,000 to 95,000 clones, roughly 79% seen only once; the top ten take over 1.5%. The CDR3 is 15 residues long. The trim removed 4 bases at V and 4 bases at J, leaving 8 bases unmatched. CDR1 and CDR2 (germline): MGHRA, YSYEKL. The V gene is TRBV4-1, the J gene TRBJ2-5; TRBD2 matches at 8 bases. Sequencing was performed on PBMCs. The source of this sequence is a woman in her twenties or thirties in good health and CMV-seronegative. CDR3 sequence: CASSPGLVFLETQYF. The CDR3 DNA sequence: TGCGCCAGCAGCCCGGGACTAGTGTTCTTAGAGACCCAGTACTTC.